These 8 T cell receptor beta chains came from one sample sequenced in a study of glioma-infiltrating T cells. TCR alpha and beta CDR3 regions were amplified from RNA using iRepertoire nested multiplex PCR. TCRdb re-called the multiplex PCR reads with MiXCR, one entry per CDR3 protein. Of some 130,000 distinct CDR3 sequences listed, 24% are singletons. Sequencing was performed on glioma tissue, nonneoplastic brain tissue, or PBMCs (not recorded which). The receptor source for this set is a human donor with low-grade glioma or glioblastoma, undergoing nonglioma brain surgery, or in good health (not recorded which).

V usage is TRBV7-2 and J usage is TRBJ2-3, with 13 nucleotides matching TRBD2. The V gene's germline CDR1 is SGHTA and CDR2 FQGNSA. This CDR3 has 16 residues. Losses at the gene ends were 5 bases for V and 0 bases for J; bases not matched to a gene: 2. The DNA for the CDR3 is TGTGCCAGCAGCCCGGGACTAGCGGGAAGCACAGATACGCAGTATTTT. Translating gives CASSPGLAGSTDTQYF. Filled out from reference TRBV7-2 and TRBJ2-3, the complete variable domain reads GAGVSQSPSNKVTEKGKDVELRCDPISGHTALYWYRQSLGQGLEFLIYFQGNSAPDKSGLPSDRFSAERTGGSVSTLTIQRTQQEDSAVYLCASSPGLAGSTDTQYFGPGTRLTVL.

The chain employs TRBV4-1 and TRBJ2-5; 8 nucleotides line up with TRBD2. V lost 1 base to trimming and J lost 0 bases; unmatched junction nucleotides: 10. This CDR3 region has 18 residues. Germline V gene data show CDR1 as MGHRA and CDR2 as YSYEKL. The CDR3 region is CASSQGPARTSHQETQYF. The DNA for the CDR3 is TGCGCCAGCAGCCAAGGGCCCGCCCGGACTAGCCACCAAGAGACCCAGTACTTC.

The chain links TRBV7-8 to TRBJ1-1; D gene ambiguous. CDR1 and CDR2 (germline): SGHVS, FQNEAQ. The CDR3 extends over 12 amino acids. The V end lost 3 bases, the J end lost 11 bases, and 13 bases lay between the germline ends. CDR3 residues: CASSFSDPRAFF. DNA of the CDR3: TGTGCCAGCAGCTTCTCGGACCCGAGGGCTTTCTTT.

A few counts support this clonotype. The rearrangement uses TRBV15 and TRBJ2-1, with TRBD1 matching 11 bases. The CDR3 length is 18 residues. Germline V gene lookup returns CDR1 LNHNV and CDR2 YYDKDF (reference sequence). Trimming cost V 0 bases and J 5 bases; bases outside gene matches: 9. Here the CDR3 reads CATSRDFPGTGGDNEQFF. The DNA of the CDR3 is TGTGCCACCAGCAGAGATTTCCCCGGGACAGGGGGGGACAATGAGCAGTTCTTC.

This chain joins TRBV6-5 and TRBJ2-6; no clear D gene. V was cut by 0 bases and J by 12 bases, with 24 bases left in between. This CDR3 is 18 amino acids long. Germline CDR1 is MNHEY and CDR2 is SVGAGI. The DNA of the CDR3 is TGTGCCAGCAGTTACTCGAGTGCGACGGACCCTCGATGGGGCGTCCTGACTTTC. Amino acid sequence: CASSYSSATDPRWGVLTF.

This clonotype has just a few counts. The V call is TRBV28, the J call TRBJ2-6; D not resolved. V lost 4 bases to trimming and J lost 0 bases, with 10 bases between them. CDR1 is MDHEN and CDR2 is SYDVKM in the germline V gene. The CDR3 has 16 amino acids. The CDR3 loop is CASSSIRSSGANVLTF. The DNA of the CDR3 is TGTGCCAGCAGTTCTATCAGGTCCTCTGGGGCCAACGTCCTGACTTTC.

This rearrangement joins TRBV9 to TRBJ2-3; TRBD2 matches at 8 bases. The CDR3 is 15 amino acids. CDR1 is SGDLS and CDR2 is YYNGEE in the germline V gene. Trimming cost V 2 bases and J 2 bases; bases outside gene matches: 4. The CDR3 sequence is CASSVSGDSTDTQYF. The CDR3 DNA sequence: TGTGCCAGCAGCGTTAGCGGGGACTCCACAGATACGCAGTATTTT.

This clonotype was found many times. The gene calls are TRBV3-1 and TRBJ1-1; D remains ambiguous. Germline V lookup: CDR1 LGHDT, CDR2 YNNKEL (reference sequence). V gave up 2 bases and J gave up 0 bases, with 10 bases separating them. The length of the CDR3 is 15 residues. The DNA for the CDR3 is TGTGCCAGCAGCCAAACCGGACGGATGAACACTGAAGCTTTCTTT. Its protein product is CASSQTGRMNTEAFF.